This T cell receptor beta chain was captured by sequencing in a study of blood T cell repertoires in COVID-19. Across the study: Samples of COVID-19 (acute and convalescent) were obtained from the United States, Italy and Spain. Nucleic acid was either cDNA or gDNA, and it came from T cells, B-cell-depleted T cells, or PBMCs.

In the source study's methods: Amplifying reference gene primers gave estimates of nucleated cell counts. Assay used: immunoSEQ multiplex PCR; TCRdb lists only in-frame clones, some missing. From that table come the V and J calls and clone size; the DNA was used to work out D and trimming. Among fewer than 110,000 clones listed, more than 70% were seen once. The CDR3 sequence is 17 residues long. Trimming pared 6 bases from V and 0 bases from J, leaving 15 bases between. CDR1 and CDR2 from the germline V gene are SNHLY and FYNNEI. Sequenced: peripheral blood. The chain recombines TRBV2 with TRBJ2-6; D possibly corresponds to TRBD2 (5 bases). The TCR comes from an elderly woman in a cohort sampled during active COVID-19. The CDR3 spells CASRRVSTSSGANVLTF. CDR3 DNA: TGTGCCAGCAGGAGGGTCAGCACCTCCTCTGGGGCCAACGTCCTGACTTTC.